These 28 T cell receptor beta chains originate from one sample sequenced in a study of sequential checkpoint blockade in melanoma (dated by TCRdb to the late 2010s). To prepare the library, the immunoSEQ multiplex PCR assay was applied. This is the immuneACCESS table as TCRdb keeps it, with only in-frame sequences that have V and J called. A part of the clones is gone; compared with another copy, unresolved V genes explain less than half, and the rest is unexplained. The sample table shows about 18,000 clones, and under 85% are seen once. The ten top clones hold 4.8% of the sample. The intended sense of this specimen's treatment or condition label: randomized to nivolumab then ipilimumab (arm A) or the reverse (arm B). The sequenced sample was tumor tissue (inferred from file names), obtained from a patient given nivolumab and ipilimumab in sequence. These receptors all come from a human donor with melanoma.

The count of this clone is one. The chain has TRBV5-1 and TRBJ2-1; the D call may be TRBD1 or TRBD2 (6 bases each). V was clipped by 2 bases and J by 2 bases, with 14 bases between them. The CDR3 is made up of 16 amino acids. The germline CDR1 and CDR2 sequences are SGHRS and YFSETQ. The CDR3 is CASSFGGGTAYNEQFF. The CDR3 coding sequence is TGCGCCAGCAGCTTCGGAGGGGGGACGGCCTACAATGAGCAGTTCTTC.

The chain is built from TRBV9 and TRBJ2-3; no clear D gene. Trimming cost V 5 bases and J 6 bases, with 16 bases left between them. CDR1 is SGDLS, CDR2 YYNGEE, per germline. This CDR3 has 14 residues. CDR3 sequence reads: CASSELSRSDTQYF. As DNA, the CDR3 is TGTGCCAGCAGTGAACTTTCTAGGAGCGATACGCAGTATTTT.

This clone was picked up a small number of times. The genes are TRBV11-3 and TRBJ2-7; 7 nucleotides match TRBD1. The CDR3 is made up of 17 amino acids. Germline CDR1 SGHNT, CDR2 YENEEA. Trimming took 1 base from V and 7 from J; bases not matched to a gene: 16. Written as DNA, the CDR3 is TGTGCCAGCAGCTTAGGGGCCCGTGCAGACAGGGTGAGGGAGCAGTACTTC. Its translation: CASSLGARADRVREQYF.

The V and J genes are TRBV6-8 and TRBJ2-2, with TRBD1 as a possible D gene (5 bases). V was pared by 10 bases and J by 6 bases, with 15 bases between. CDR1 MNHGY and CDR2 SAAAGT come from the germline V gene. The CDR3 has 13 amino acids. The CDR3 coding sequence is TGTGCCACTTCGCTCCAGGGCGCCGGGGAGCTGTTTTTT. Its translation is CATSLQGAGELFF.

The chain links TRBV9 to TRBJ2-7, with D hard to call. With 5 bases removed from V and 0 bases from J, the gap between germline ends came to 9 bases. This CDR3 is 13 amino acids long. Germline values: CDR1 SGDLS, CDR2 YYNGEE. Here the CDR3 reads CASRGPNSYEQYF. The CDR3 bases are TGTGCCAGCAGAGGACCGAACTCCTACGAGCAGTACTTC.

The CDR3 reads CASSEISGGANEQFF. The CDR3 DNA is TGTGCCAGCAGTGAAATTAGCGGAGGGGCCAATGAGCAGTTCTTC. The chain employs TRBV25-1 and TRBJ2-1; possibly TRBD2 for D (6 bases). The V end was cut by 2 bases, the J end by 6 bases, with 14 bases between. CDR3 length equals 15 residues. Germline CDR1 is MGHDK and CDR2 is SYGVNS.

The chain joins TRBV28 to TRBJ1-1, with 8 bases that match TRBD1. Germline V gene lookup returns CDR1 MDHEN and CDR2 SYDVKM. J was trimmed by 3 bases and V by 10 bases; bases with no gene match: 7. CDR3 length equals 13 residues. CDR3 in DNA: TGTGCCAATTCCGACAGGGGTTACACTGAAGCTTTCTTT. Residues: CANSDRGYTEAFF.

For the CDR3, the DNA is TGCAGCCATAGACTGGGGTACCAAGAGACCCAGTACTTC. This gives the protein CSHRLGYQETQYF. This chain joins TRBV29-1 and TRBJ2-5; D remains ambiguous. Trimming took 8 bases from V and 0 from J, leaving 13 bases between them. The CDR3 runs 13 residues. Germline CDR1 SQVTM, CDR2 ANQGSEA.

The chain links TRBV25-1 to TRBJ2-7; D not certain. The germline V and J ends were trimmed by 5 bases and 0 bases, with 11 bases remaining between them. The CDR3 is made up of 14 amino acids. Germline V gene lookup returns CDR1 MGHDK and CDR2 SYGVNS. CDR3 sequence (DNA): TGTGCCAGCAGTTGGGCAGGCGACTCCTACGAGCAGTACTTC. Translating it yields CASSWAGDSYEQYF.

The gene calls are TRBV19 and TRBJ2-5; 7 bases align to TRBD1. Germline CDR1 LNHDA, CDR2 SQIVND (reference sequence). The CDR3 loop spans 16 amino acids. The J segment lost 2 bases and the V segment lost 5 bases, leaving 11 bases of the junction unmatched. The CDR3 here is CASSQPGQPEQETQYF. CDR3 DNA sequence: TGTGCCAGTAGTCAACCGGGACAGCCGGAGCAAGAGACCCAGTACTTC.

The J gene is TRBJ1-4, the V gene TRBV23-1, with 7 bases identical to TRBD1. TRBV23-1 is treated as an ORF (open reading frame) with a function not yet certain. V shed 6 bases and J 8 bases; nucleotides not matched to a gene: 15. The CDR3 has 16 residues. The CDR3 DNA reads as TGCGCCAGCAGCTCCGGGACAGTGCCCGGTGGGGAAAAACTGTTTTTT. Its protein product is CASSSGTVPGGEKLFF.

This chain links TRBV9 with TRBJ1-5; D ambiguous. Germline-derived CDR1 and CDR2 are SGDLS and YYNGEE. The V gene lost 4 bases and the J gene lost 7 bases, with 15 bases spanning the gap. This CDR3 is built from 14 residues. The CDR3 nucleotides read TGTGCCAGCAGCCCCCAGAGATCGGGGCAGCCCCAGCATTTT. Translating gives CASSPQRSGQPQHF.

The chain carries TRBV5-1 and TRBJ2-1; 9 nucleotides line up with TRBD1. Germline V gene sequence: CDR1 SGHRS, CDR2 YFSETQ. V dropped 4 bases and J dropped 8; count of bases not matched to a gene: 10. The CDR3 is made up of 15 amino acids. Here the CDR3 reads CASSPGQGVWDEQFF. The CDR3 nucleotides are TGCGCCAGCAGCCCGGGACAGGGTGTGTGGGATGAGCAGTTCTTC.

This clone has more than one count but fewer than ten. The V and J genes are TRBV18 and TRBJ1-3, with no clear D. The germline V and J ends were trimmed by 3 bases and 0 bases, with 12 bases remaining between them. Germline CDR1 reads KGHSH; CDR2 reads LQKENI. This CDR3 is 16 amino acids long. Here the CDR3 reads CASSPQKDGSGNTIYF. CDR3 coding DNA: TGTGCCAGCTCACCCCAGAAGGACGGCTCTGGAAACACCATATATTTT. The variable domain in full, completed from reference TRBV18 and TRBJ1-3, reads NAGVMQNPRHLVRRRGQEARLRCSPMKGHSHVYWYRQLPEEGLKFMVYLQKENIIDESGMPKERFSAEFPKEGPSILRIQQVVRGDSAAYFCASSPQKDGSGNTIYFGEGSWLTVV.

This chain uses TRBV30 with TRBJ1-1, with no clear D. This CDR3 spans 12 amino acids. CDR1 is GTSNPN, CDR2 SVGIG, per germline (reference sequence). Trimming took 2 bases from V and 10 from J, leaving 14 bases between them. The CDR3 spells CAWSRLRQGAFF. CDR3 bases: TGTGCCTGGAGTAGGTTAAGGCAAGGAGCTTTCTTT.

This clone was counted once. V gene TRBV10-2 combines with J gene TRBJ2-3; 9 bases are shared with TRBD2. V was pared by 5 bases and J by 4 bases, with 1 base of the junction left unmatched. Per the germline V gene, CDR1 is WSHSY and CDR2 is SAAADI. CDR3 length: 13 amino acids. Here the CDR3 reads CASSRLAADTQYF. CDR3 DNA: TGCGCCAGCAGTCGACTAGCGGCAGATACGCAGTATTTT.

This clone showed up just a few times. The chain combines TRBV9 with TRBJ2-3, with D possibly being TRBD1 (6 bases). This CDR3 is 16 amino acids long. Germline CDR1 is SGDLS and CDR2 is YYNGEE. Trimming took off 7 bases at V and 4 bases at J, with 22 bases between the two ends. The CDR3: CASPRTARSEPDTQYF. The CDR3 nucleotides read TGTGCCAGCCCCCGGACAGCCCGATCTGAACCAGATACGCAGTATTTT.

The rearrangement uses TRBV19 and TRBJ1-5, with a tentative D call TRBD1 (5 bases). This CDR3 has 15 residues. Germline-derived CDR1 and CDR2 are LNHDA and SQIVND (reference sequence). Between the trimmed V and J ends, which lost 5 bases and 2 bases, there was a span of 13 bases. CDR3 in amino acids: CASSWQGSGNQPQHF. DNA of the CDR3: TGTGCCAGTAGTTGGCAGGGTTCTGGCAATCAGCCCCAGCATTTT. The whole variable domain, remainder taken from reference TRBV19 and TRBJ1-5, is DGGITQSPKYLFRKEGQNVTLSCEQNLNHDAMYWYRQDPGQGLRLIYYSQIVNDFQKGDIAEGYSVSREKKESFPLTVTSAQKNPTAFYLCASSWQGSGNQPQHFGDGTRLSIL.

This clone was found once. This chain uses TRBV19 with TRBJ2-5; 7 nucleotides line up with TRBD1. The CDR3 length is 16 residues. CDR1 and CDR2 from the germline V gene are LNHDA and SQIVND (reference sequence). V was pared by 6 bases and J by 5 bases, with 15 bases of the junction left unmatched. The CDR3 DNA sequence: TGTGCCAGTAGGGGGACCCGGACAGGATCTTGGGAGACCCAGTACTTC. Its protein is CASRGTRTGSWETQYF. Full variable domain (rest looked up from reference TRBV19 and TRBJ2-5): DGGITQSPKYLFRKEGQNVTLSCEQNLNHDAMYWYRQDPGQGLRLIYYSQIVNDFQKGDIAEGYSVSREKKESFPLTVTSAQKNPTAFYLCASRGTRTGSWETQYFGPGTRLLVL.

The chain has TRBV7-7 and TRBJ2-5, with 12 positions matching TRBD1. CDR3 size: 15 residues. In germline, CDR1 is SSHAT, CDR2 FNYEAQ (reference sequence). Trimming cost V 3 bases and J 5 bases; bases outside gene matches: 4. CDR3 in amino acids: CASSLVGTGGETQYF. In DNA form, the CDR3 reads TGTGCCAGCAGCTTGGTTGGGACAGGGGGCGAGACCCAGTACTTC. Variable domain in full (rest from reference TRBV7-7 and TRBJ2-5): GAGVSQSPRYKVTKRGQDVTLRCDPISSHATLYWYQQALGQGPEFLTYFNYEAQPDKSGLPSDRFSAERPEGSISTLTIQRTEQRDSAMYRCASSLVGTGGETQYFGPGTRLLVL.

This chain uses TRBV7-8 with TRBJ2-7; maybe TRBD2 (5 bases). Germline CDR1 is SGHVS and CDR2 is FQNEAQ. Between the trimmed V and J ends, which lost 0 bases and 2 bases, there was a span of 5 bases. The CDR3 runs to 13 residues. CDR3 residues: CASSLAGAYEQYF. The CDR3, as DNA: TGTGCCAGCAGCTTAGCGGGAGCCTACGAGCAGTACTTC.

The chain combines TRBV10-2 with TRBJ2-4, with a weak D call TRBD1 (6 bases). CDR3 length: 15 residues. The germline V and J ends were trimmed by 0 bases and 1 base, with 7 bases remaining between them. CDR1 and CDR2 from the germline V gene are WSHSY and SAAADI. The CDR3, as DNA: TGCGCCAGCAGTGAGTCGGGGGCGGCCAAAAACATTCAGTACTTC. Translated, it gives CASSESGAAKNIQYF.

V and J are TRBV6-4 and TRBJ2-5; 8 nucleotides line up with TRBD2. V gave up 5 bases and J gave up 4 bases; unmatched junction bases: 12. The CDR3 runs 16 residues. The V gene's germline CDR1 is MRHNA and CDR2 SNTAGT. The CDR3 DNA reads as TGTGCCAGCAGTAGAGAAAGGAGCGGGGGCGGAGAGACCCAGTACTTC. It yields the protein CASSRERSGGGETQYF.

The chain combines TRBV11-3 with TRBJ2-7; 9 bases agree with TRBD2. This CDR3 comprises 15 residues. V shed 5 bases and J 3 bases; nucleotides not matched to a gene: 8. The germline V gene has CDR1 SGHNT and CDR2 YENEEA. The CDR3 reads CASSTQTSGGYEQYF. CDR3 in DNA: TGTGCCAGCAGCACTCAGACTAGCGGAGGCTACGAGCAGTACTTC.

V and J are TRBV11-3 and TRBJ2-1; TRBD1 aligns across 8 bases. The V segment lost 4 bases and the J segment 9 bases; nucleotides outside the gene matches: 8. This CDR3 comprises 14 residues. Germline CDR1 reads SGHNT; CDR2 reads YENEEA. The CDR3 is CASSSRQGSGEQFF. The CDR3 nucleotides read TGTGCCAGCAGCTCGCGACAGGGGTCAGGTGAGCAGTTCTTC.

This clone was counted once. The CDR3 nucleotides are TGTGCCTGGAGTCGTTGGGGAGAAAGCACTGAAGCTTTCTTT. This gives the protein CAWSRWGESTEAFF. The chain links TRBV30 to TRBJ1-1; D remains ambiguous. V gave up 2 bases and J gave up 4 bases, with 14 bases separating them. This CDR3 is built from 14 residues. Germline lookup yields CDR1 GTSNPN and CDR2 SVGIG (reference sequence).

The V call is TRBV9, the J call TRBJ2-5; D assignment may be TRBD1 or TRBD2 (5 bases each). Germline CDR1 is SGDLS and CDR2 is YYNGEE. Between the trimmed V and J ends, which lost 4 bases and 5 bases, there was a span of 21 bases. This CDR3 has 16 amino acids. The CDR3 DNA reads as TGTGCCAGCAGCTCCCCCGGGACGACCCATGGGGAGACCCAGTACTTC. Protein sequence: CASSSPGTTHGETQYF.

V and J are TRBV28 and TRBJ2-3, with 10 bases matching TRBD1. This CDR3 spans 15 amino acids. Trimming cost V 5 bases and J 6 bases; bases outside gene matches: 8. Germline V CDR1 and CDR2: MDHEN, SYDVKM. CDR3 coding DNA: TGTGCCAGCAGTCCTCCGGGACAGGGGTGGGATACGCAGTATTTT. It is translated as CASSPPGQGWDTQYF.